These 27 T cell receptor beta chains came from one sample sequenced in a study of T cell repertoires in cytomegalovirus infection. These receptors have no identified antigens. One entry per CDR3 protein, called by TCRdb with MiXCR from the reads. Seen here are hundreds of thousands of distinct CDR3 sequences, approximately 46% observed once, and the top ten hold around 44%. The sequences come from cultured PBMCs, collected from culture after CMV antigen stimulation. The receptors shown here come from a human donor in good health (CMV status not recorded). Some clones in this sample may be carry-over from other donors' samples.

The genes are TRBV7-2 and TRBJ2-4; D tentatively fits TRBD1 or TRBD2 (5 bases each). This CDR3 is 14 amino acids long. Trimming cost V 5 bases and J 8 bases, with 16 bases left between them. Germline values: CDR1 SGHTA, CDR2 FQGNSA. The CDR3 DNA reads as TGTGCCAGCAGCCCCCGGGGCGCGGAGGACATTCAGTACTTC. Translating gives CASSPRGAEDIQYF.

This chain connects TRBV7-2 to TRBJ1-6; D not resolved. The CDR3 is 16 amino acids. From germline, CDR1 is SGHTA and CDR2 FQGNSA. V shed 4 bases and J shed 10 bases, with 20 bases lying between them. CDR3 in DNA: TGTGCCAGCAGCTCTCATAATAGTAGGATTGGGTCACCCCTCCACTTT. This translates into CASSSHNSRIGSPLHF.

J is TRBJ2-7 and V is TRBV12-3 or TRBV12-4; D is ambiguous. The germline V and J ends were trimmed by 6 bases and 2 bases, with 5 bases remaining between them. This CDR3 has 11 amino acids. The CDR3 DNA sequence: TGTGCCAGCAGCTATACCTACGAGCAGTACTTC. Protein product: CASSYTYEQYF.

In this sample, this clonotype turned up a few times. This rearrangement joins TRBV5-4 to TRBJ1-1, with 7 bases identical to TRBD1. The CDR3 runs to 14 residues. Trimming took 0 bases from V and 3 from J; bases not matched to a gene: 2. CDR1 and CDR2 (germline): SGHNT, YYREEE (reference sequence). CDR3 DNA sequence: TGTGCCAGCAGCTTGGGAGGGGGCTACACTGAAGCTTTCTTT. It encodes CASSLGGGYTEAFF.

This clonotype was recorded only once. The V call is TRBV24-1, the J call TRBJ2-5; 9 bases match TRBD2. Germline V gene data show CDR1 as KGHDR and CDR2 as SFDVKD. Unmatched junction bases numbered 9, after V lost 3 bases and J lost 2 bases. There are 17 residues in the CDR3. The CDR3 coding sequence is TGTGCCACCAGTGATCCCCGACTAGCGGCAGGACAAGAGACCCAGTACTTC. Its protein product is CATSDPRLAAGQETQYF.

The chain uses TRBV20-1 and TRBJ2-3, with 10 bases lining up with TRBD2. From germline, CDR1 is DFQATT and CDR2 SNEGSKA (reference sequence). Trimming cost V 5 bases and J 0 bases; bases outside gene matches: 5. This CDR3 contains 15 residues. The CDR3 DNA reads as TGCAGTGCTCTCCTACTAGCGGGAAGCACAGATACGCAGTATTTT. Protein product: CSALLLAGSTDTQYF.

This clonotype was seen only a few times. This chain's CDR3 is CASSLGGADTEAFF. The CDR3 bases are TGTGCCAGCAGCTTAGGGGGGGCGGACACTGAAGCTTTCTTT. The chain has TRBV7-2 and TRBJ1-1, with a possible D match to TRBD1 (6 bases). The CDR3 loop spans 14 amino acids. V was trimmed by 1 base and J by 3 bases, leaving 9 bases between them. Germline CDR1 SGHTA, CDR2 FQGNSA. Filled out from reference TRBV7-2 and TRBJ1-1, the complete variable domain reads GAGVSQSPSNKVTEKGKDVELRCDPISGHTALYWYRQSLGQGLEFLIYFQGNSAPDKSGLPSDRFSAERTGGSVSTLTIQRTQQEDSAVYLCASSLGGADTEAFFGQGTRLTVV.

About this clonotype: One junction end disagrees with the germline gene, perhaps due to a read error. The V and J genes are TRBV6-6 and TRBJ1-5, with no clear D. CDR1 is MNHNY and CDR2 is SVGAGI in the germline V gene (reference sequence). This CDR3 comprises 15 residues. The CDR3 DNA reads TGTGCCAGCAGCTACTATGGGCCCGGGGAACAGCCCCAGCATTTT. Translation gives CASSYYGPGEQPQHF.

This clonotype was seen only a few times. In DNA form, the CDR3 reads TGTGCCAGCAGTTCACGACTAGCGGGAGACCAAGAGACCCAGTACTTC. Translated, it gives CASSSRLAGDQETQYF. The rearrangement joins TRBV2 to TRBJ2-5; 12 bases agree with TRBD2. CDR3 length: 16 residues. Germline CDR1 SNHLY, CDR2 FYNNEI. V was clipped by 5 bases and J by 0 bases; unmatched bases: 4.

The rearrangement joins TRBV28 to TRBJ1-1; a possible D gene is TRBD1 (5 bases). V shed 2 bases and J shed 0 bases, with 13 bases lying between them. Germline V gene lookup returns CDR1 MDHEN and CDR2 SYDVKM. The CDR3 runs 16 residues. CDR3 loop: CASSLVKLDMNTEAFF. CDR3 DNA: TGTGCCAGCAGTTTAGTGAAGTTGGACATGAACACTGAAGCTTTCTTT.

The CDR3 sequence: CASSPPGHLNTEAFF. CDR3 in DNA: TGTGCCAGCTCACCCCCGGGACACCTGAACACTGAAGCTTTCTTT. The chain employs TRBV18 and TRBJ1-1; a weak D match, TRBD1 (6 bases). Germline V gene data show CDR1 as KGHSH and CDR2 as LQKENI. The CDR3 runs 15 residues. The V gene lost 3 bases and the J gene lost 0 bases, with 11 bases spanning the gap.

This chain joins TRBV6-4 and TRBJ2-5; weak D call: TRBD1 (6 bases). Germline assignment: CDR1 MRHNA and CDR2 SNTAGT. V was trimmed by 6 bases and J by 7 bases, leaving 15 bases between them. The CDR3 totals 13 residues. In DNA form, the CDR3 reads TGTGCCAGCAGCGGACAGCCTGGCGGGACCCAGTACTTC. Translation: CASSGQPGGTQYF.

The table lists this clonotype with many counts. The chain joins TRBV7-2 to TRBJ2-3; no firm D call. The CDR3 sequence is 13 residues long. Deletions cut 3 bases from V and 2 bases from J, with 6 bases between. CDR1 is SGHTA and CDR2 is FQGNSA in the germline V gene. CDR3 coding DNA: TGTGCCAGCAGCTTGCGCCCCACAGATACGCAGTATTTT. The encoded protein is CASSLRPTDTQYF.

This CDR3 is CASSQRRPGGRSEQYF. In DNA, the CDR3 is TGTGCCAGCAGCCAGAGACGGCCAGGGGGACGGTCCGAGCAGTACTTC. The chain recombines TRBV12-3 or TRBV12-4 with TRBJ2-7, with 7 bases lining up with TRBD1. The V and J ends lost 6 bases and 6 bases, in that order; junction bases with no gene match: 17. The CDR3 extends over 16 amino acids.

CDR3: CASSARTGQGVLYGYTF. The DNA for the CDR3 is TGTGCCAGCAGCGCAAGGACCGGACAGGGGGTCCTCTATGGCTACACCTTC. The genes are TRBV6-1 and TRBJ1-2; TRBD1 aligns across 10 bases. The CDR3 sequence is 17 residues long. Germline V gives CDR1 MNHNS, CDR2 SASEGT. The V segment lost 6 bases and the J segment 4 bases; nucleotides outside the gene matches: 14.

The chain joins TRBV6-5 to TRBJ2-7, with D unresolved. V was shortened by 6 bases and J by 3 bases, with 12 bases between the two germline ends. CDR3 length: 13 amino acids. Germline-derived CDR1 and CDR2 are MNHEY and SVGAGI. In DNA form, the CDR3 reads TGTGCCAGCAGCTTCACAGTCAACTACGAGCAGTACTTC. Translated, it gives CASSFTVNYEQYF.

This clonotype was picked up a small number of times. V gene TRBV20-1 combines with J gene TRBJ1-1; D gene ambiguous. V lost 3 bases and J 6 bases, leaving 11 bases between the germline ends. This CDR3 has 12 residues. Looked up from germline, CDR1 is DFQATT and CDR2 is SNEGSKA (reference sequence). This CDR3 reads CSASPTRSEAFF. The DNA of the CDR3 is TGCAGTGCTAGCCCGACAAGATCTGAAGCTTTCTTT.

This sequence joins TRBV2 and TRBJ1-4, with D possibly being TRBD1 (6 bases). The CDR3 covers 14 residues. The germline V and J ends were trimmed by 7 bases and 8 bases, with 17 bases remaining between them. Per germline, CDR1 SNHLY and CDR2 FYNNEI. As DNA, the CDR3 is TGTGCCAGCAAGTTGATCAGGGGCGGGGAAAAACTGTTTTTT. Translating gives CASKLIRGGEKLFF. The entire variable domain, with the rest obtained from reference TRBV2 and TRBJ1-4, is as follows: EPEVTQTPSHQVTQMGQEVILRCVPISNHLYFYWYRQILGQKVEFLVSFYNNEISEKSEIFDDQFSVERPDGSNFTLKIRSTKLEDSAMYFCASKLIRGGEKLFFGSGTQLSVL.

This clonotype has only one observation. The V gene is TRBV4-3, the J gene TRBJ2-5; D unclear. The CDR3 spans 13 residues. Trimming pared 0 bases from V and 5 bases from J, leaving 7 bases between. Germline V lookup: CDR1 LGHNA, CDR2 YSLEER. The CDR3 reads CASSQDSRETQYF. DNA for the CDR3: TGCGCCAGCAGCCAAGATAGCCGGGAGACCCAGTACTTC.

The chain combines TRBV5-4 with TRBJ1-2; D ambiguous. With 3 bases removed from V and 0 bases from J, the gap between germline ends came to 6 bases. The CDR3 has 13 amino acids. CDR1 SGHNT and CDR2 YYREEE come from the germline V gene (reference sequence). The CDR3 here is CASSSGTNYGYTF. CDR3 nucleotides: TGTGCCAGCAGCTCCGGGACTAACTATGGCTACACCTTC.

The chain joins TRBV7-6 to TRBJ2-5; 12 nucleotides align to TRBD2. The trim removed 2 bases at V and 3 bases at J, leaving 10 bases unmatched. Looked up from germline, CDR1 is SGHVS and CDR2 is FNYEAQ. The CDR3 has 18 amino acids. CDR3 coding DNA: TGTGCCAGCAGCTTATGGCTAGCGGGAGGGACCAATGAAGAGACCCAGTACTTC. Its protein product is CASSLWLAGGTNEETQYF.

At least ten counts were recorded for this clonotype. The chain carries TRBV7-2 and TRBJ1-5; D unclear. Trimming took 5 bases from V and 3 from J, leaving 5 bases between them. Germline CDR1 is SGHTA and CDR2 is FQGNSA. The CDR3 has 12 amino acids. The CDR3 here is CASSLYNQPQHF. The CDR3 coding sequence is TGTGCCAGCAGCCTATACAATCAGCCCCAGCATTTT.

The chain carries TRBV19 and TRBJ2-2; D might be TRBD1 (6 bases). V dropped 6 bases and J dropped 3 bases, with 14 bases sitting between them. The germline CDR1 and CDR2 sequences are LNHDA and SQIVND (reference sequence). The CDR3 sequence is 15 residues long. The CDR3 loop reads CASRNRGHHTGELFF. CDR3 nucleotides: TGTGCCAGTAGGAATCGGGGACATCACACCGGGGAGCTGTTTTTT.

The CDR3 here is CASSLGSSGSNEQFF. The CDR3 coding sequence is TGTGCCAGCAGTTTAGGCTCTAGCGGGAGCAATGAGCAGTTCTTC. This chain joins TRBV27 and TRBJ2-1; 10 bases match TRBD2. Looked up from germline, CDR1 is MNHEY and CDR2 is SMNVEV (reference sequence). J gave up 6 bases and V 2 bases, and 4 bases lay outside the gene matches. The length of the CDR3 is 15 residues.

The chain is built from TRBV12-3 or TRBV12-4 and TRBJ2-5; either TRBD1 or TRBD2 may fit D (5 bases each). The CDR3 has 15 residues. V was clipped by 6 bases and J by 3 bases, with 17 bases between them. The CDR3 nucleotides read TGTGCCAGCAGCACATGGGAGACAGCAGAAGAGACCCAGTACTTC. Translating it yields CASSTWETAEETQYF.

This clonotype showed up many times. The chain uses TRBV7-2 and TRBJ2-7; D is possibly TRBD1 or TRBD2 (5 bases each). Looked up from germline, CDR1 is SGHTA and CDR2 is FQGNSA. The CDR3 covers 15 residues. With 3 bases removed from V and 2 bases from J, the gap between germline ends came to 14 bases. CDR3 loop: CASSLPLGGTYEQYF. In DNA, the CDR3 is TGTGCCAGCAGCTTGCCCCTTGGGGGAACCTACGAGCAGTACTTC.

This clonotype appeared a few times. The CDR3 spells CASSPDMVSSYNSPLHF. CDR3 in DNA: TGCGCCAGCAGTCCGGACATGGTCAGCTCCTATAATTCACCCCTCCACTTT. The genes are TRBV4-1 and TRBJ1-6, with D possibly being TRBD1 (5 bases). The germline CDR1 and CDR2 sequences are MGHRA and YSYEKL. The CDR3 contains 17 residues. Trimming pared 6 bases from V and 0 bases from J, leaving 15 bases between.